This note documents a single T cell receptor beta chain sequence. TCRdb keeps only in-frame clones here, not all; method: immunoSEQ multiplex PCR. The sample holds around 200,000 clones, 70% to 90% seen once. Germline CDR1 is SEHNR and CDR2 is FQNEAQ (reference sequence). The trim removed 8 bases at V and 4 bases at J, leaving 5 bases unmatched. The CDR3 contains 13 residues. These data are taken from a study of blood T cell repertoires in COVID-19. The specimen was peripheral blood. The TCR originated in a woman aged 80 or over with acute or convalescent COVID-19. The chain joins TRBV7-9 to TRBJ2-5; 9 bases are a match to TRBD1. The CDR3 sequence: CASGQDRGETQYF. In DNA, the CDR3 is TGTGCCAGCGGCCAGGACAGGGGAGAGACCCAGTACTTC.